The source of this TCR beta chain is a study of T cell repertoires in cytomegalovirus infection. TCRdb re-called the reads through MiXCR, storing one row per CDR3 protein. The profile shows some 800,000 distinct CDR3 sequences, around a third of them singletons. This clonotype was detected a few times. Antigen unknown. Germline V gene data show CDR1 as SEHNR and CDR2 as FQNEAQ (reference sequence). J was trimmed by 4 bases and V by 5 bases; bases with no gene match: 7. There are 15 residues in the CDR3. This clonotype was sampled from a human donor in good health (CMV status not recorded). Some clones in this sample may be carry-over from other donors' samples. The gene calls are TRBV7-9 and TRBJ2-1, with 8 nucleotides matching TRBD1. The sample here was cultured CD8+ T cells from PBMCs, taken from culture after CMV antigen stimulation. This CDR3 is CASSPVTGVYNEQFF. CDR3 sequence (DNA): TGTGCCAGCAGCCCCGTGACAGGGGTGTACAATGAGCAGTTCTTC.